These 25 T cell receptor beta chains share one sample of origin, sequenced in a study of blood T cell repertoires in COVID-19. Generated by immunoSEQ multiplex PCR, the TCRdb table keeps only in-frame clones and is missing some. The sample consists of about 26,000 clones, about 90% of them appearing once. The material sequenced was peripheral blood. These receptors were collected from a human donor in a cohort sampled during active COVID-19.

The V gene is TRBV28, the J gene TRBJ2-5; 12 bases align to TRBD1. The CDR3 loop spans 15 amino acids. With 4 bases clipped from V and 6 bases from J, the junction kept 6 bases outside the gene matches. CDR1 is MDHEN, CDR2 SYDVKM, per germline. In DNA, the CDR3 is TGTGCCAGCAGTTCCCCGGGACAGGGGGCAAAGACCCAGTACTTC. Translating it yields CASSSPGQGAKTQYF. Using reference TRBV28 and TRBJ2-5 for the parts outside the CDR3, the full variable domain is DVKVTQSSRYLVKRTGEKVFLECVQDMDHENMFWYRQDPGLGLRLIYFSYDVKMKEKGDIPEGYSVSREKKERFSLILESASTNQTSMYLCASSSPGQGAKTQYFGPGTRLLVL.

The CDR3 nucleotides are TGCGCCAGCAGTGCCGACAGGGGCTATGGCTACACCTTC. This encodes CASSADRGYGYTF. V usage is TRBV10-1 and J usage is TRBJ1-2, with TRBD1 matching over 8 bases. Germline V lookup: CDR1 WNHNN, CDR2 SYGVQD (reference sequence). CDR3 length: 13 residues. J lost 4 bases, V lost 4 bases, and 2 bases had no gene match.

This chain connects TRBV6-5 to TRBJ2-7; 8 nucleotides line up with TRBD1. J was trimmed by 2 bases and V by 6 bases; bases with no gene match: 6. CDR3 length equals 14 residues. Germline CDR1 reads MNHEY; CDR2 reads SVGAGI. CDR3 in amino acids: CASRRPGQAYEQYF. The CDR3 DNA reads TGTGCCAGCAGACGTCCGGGACAGGCCTACGAGCAGTACTTC.

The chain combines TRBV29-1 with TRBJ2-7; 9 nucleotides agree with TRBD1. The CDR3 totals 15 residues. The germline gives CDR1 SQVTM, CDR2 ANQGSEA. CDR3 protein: CRPSSGTGLSYEQYF. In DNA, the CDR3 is TGCCGGCCCAGCTCCGGGACAGGGTTATCCTACGAGCAGTACTTC.

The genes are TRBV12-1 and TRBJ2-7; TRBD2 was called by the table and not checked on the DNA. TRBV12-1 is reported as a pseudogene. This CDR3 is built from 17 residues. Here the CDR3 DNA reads TGTGCCAGCAGCCCCTGGCGCGCGGGACTAGCCTTCCCCGAGCAGTACTTC. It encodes CASSPWRAGLAFPEQYF.

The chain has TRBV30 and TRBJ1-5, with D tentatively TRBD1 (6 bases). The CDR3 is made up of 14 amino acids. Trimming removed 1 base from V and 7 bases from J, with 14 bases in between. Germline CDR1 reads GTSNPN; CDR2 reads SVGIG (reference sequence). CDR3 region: CAWSEGQTHQPQHF. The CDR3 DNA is TGTGCCTGGAGTGAAGGACAGACCCACCAGCCCCAGCATTTT.

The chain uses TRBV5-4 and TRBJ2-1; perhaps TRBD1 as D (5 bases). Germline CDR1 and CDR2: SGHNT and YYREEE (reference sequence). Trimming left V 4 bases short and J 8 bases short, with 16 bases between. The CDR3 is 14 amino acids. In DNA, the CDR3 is TGTGCCAGCAGCCCGTATACAGGTGTGGATGAGCAGTTCTTC. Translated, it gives CASSPYTGVDEQFF. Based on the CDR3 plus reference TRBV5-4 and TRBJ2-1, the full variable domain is ETGVTQSPTHLIKTRGQQVTLRCSSQSGHNTVSWYQQALGQGPQFIFQYYREEENGRGNFPPRFSGLQFPNYSSELNVNALELDDSALYLCASSPYTGVDEQFFGPGTRLTVL.

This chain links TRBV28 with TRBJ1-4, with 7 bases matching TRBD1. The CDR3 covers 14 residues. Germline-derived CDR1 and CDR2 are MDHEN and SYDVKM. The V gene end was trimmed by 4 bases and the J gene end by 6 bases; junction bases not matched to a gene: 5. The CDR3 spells CASSSSDRDEKLFF. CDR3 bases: TGTGCCAGCAGTTCCTCAGACAGGGATGAAAAACTGTTTTTT.

CDR3 in DNA: TGCGCCAGCAGCCAAGTCGTCGTCGGGAGGGCCGGGTCTGGTGAGCAGTTCTTC. Amino acid sequence: CASSQVVVGRAGSGEQFF. The chain links TRBV4-1 to TRBJ2-1; 8 positions agree with TRBD2. With 1 base clipped from V and 9 bases from J, the junction kept 17 bases outside the gene matches. The CDR3 length is 18 residues. Germline values: CDR1 MGHRA, CDR2 YSYEKL.

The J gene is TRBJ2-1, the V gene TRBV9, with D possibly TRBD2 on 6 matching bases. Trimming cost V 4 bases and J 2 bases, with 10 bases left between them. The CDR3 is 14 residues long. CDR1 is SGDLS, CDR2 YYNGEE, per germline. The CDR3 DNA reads TGTGCCAGCAGCACGGGACTGGCCTACAATGAGCAGTTCTTC. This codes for CASSTGLAYNEQFF.

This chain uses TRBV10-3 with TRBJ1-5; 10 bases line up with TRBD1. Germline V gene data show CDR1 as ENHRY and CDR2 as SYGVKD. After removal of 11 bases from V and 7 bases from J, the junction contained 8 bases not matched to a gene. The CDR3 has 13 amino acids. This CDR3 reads CAVAGTGEQPQHF. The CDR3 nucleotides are TGTGCCGTAGCCGGGACAGGGGAACAGCCCCAGCATTTT.

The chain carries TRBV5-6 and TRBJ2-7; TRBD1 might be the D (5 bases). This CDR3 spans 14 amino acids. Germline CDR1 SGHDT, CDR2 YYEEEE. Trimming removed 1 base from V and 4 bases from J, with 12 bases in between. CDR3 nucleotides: TGTGCCAGCAGCTTGAGGGGTCCAGGGTACGAGCAGTACTTC. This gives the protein CASSLRGPGYEQYF.

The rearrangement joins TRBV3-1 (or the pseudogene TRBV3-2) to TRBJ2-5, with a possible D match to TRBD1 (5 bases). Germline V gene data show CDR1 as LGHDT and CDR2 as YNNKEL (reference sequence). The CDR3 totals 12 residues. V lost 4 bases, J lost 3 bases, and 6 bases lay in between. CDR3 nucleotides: TGTGCCAGCAGCCTGGACAAAGAGACCCAGTACTTC. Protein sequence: CASSLDKETQYF.

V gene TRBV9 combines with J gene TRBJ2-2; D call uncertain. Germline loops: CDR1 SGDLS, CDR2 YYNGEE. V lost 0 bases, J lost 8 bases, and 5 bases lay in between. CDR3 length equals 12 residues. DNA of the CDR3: TGTGCCAGCAGCGTAGCTTTGGGGGAGCTGTTTTTT. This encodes CASSVALGELFF.

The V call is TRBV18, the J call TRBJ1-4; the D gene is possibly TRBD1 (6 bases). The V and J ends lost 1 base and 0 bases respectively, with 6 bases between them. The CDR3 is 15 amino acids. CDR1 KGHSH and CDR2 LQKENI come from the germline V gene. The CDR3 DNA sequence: TGTGCCAGCTCACCACAGGGGGCAACTAATGAAAAACTGTTTTTT. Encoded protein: CASSPQGATNEKLFF.

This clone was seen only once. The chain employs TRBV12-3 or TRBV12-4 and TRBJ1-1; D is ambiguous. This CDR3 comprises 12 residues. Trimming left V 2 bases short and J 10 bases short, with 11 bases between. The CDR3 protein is CASSLSRYGAFF. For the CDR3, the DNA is TGTGCCAGCAGTTTAAGCCGATACGGAGCTTTCTTT.

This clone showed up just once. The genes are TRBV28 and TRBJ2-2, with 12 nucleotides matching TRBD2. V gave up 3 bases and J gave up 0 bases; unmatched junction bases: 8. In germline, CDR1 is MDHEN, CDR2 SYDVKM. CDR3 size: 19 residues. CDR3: CASSFLASGRAPNTGELFF. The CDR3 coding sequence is TGTGCCAGCAGTTTTCTGGCTAGCGGGAGGGCCCCGAACACCGGGGAGCTGTTTTTT.

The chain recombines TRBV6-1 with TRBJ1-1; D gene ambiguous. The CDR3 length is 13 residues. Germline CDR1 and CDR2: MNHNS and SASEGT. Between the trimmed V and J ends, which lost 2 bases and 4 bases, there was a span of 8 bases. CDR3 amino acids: CASSELRSTEAFF. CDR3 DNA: TGTGCCAGCAGTGAACTAAGGAGCACTGAAGCTTTCTTT.

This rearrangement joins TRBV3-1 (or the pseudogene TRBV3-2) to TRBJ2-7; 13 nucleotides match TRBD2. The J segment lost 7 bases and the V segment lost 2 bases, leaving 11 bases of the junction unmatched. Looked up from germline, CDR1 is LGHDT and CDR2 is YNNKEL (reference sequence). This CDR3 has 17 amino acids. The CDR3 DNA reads TGTGCCAGCAGCCAAACGGTCGGGACTAGCGGGGACGGGGAGCAGTACTTC. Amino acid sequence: CASSQTVGTSGDGEQYF.

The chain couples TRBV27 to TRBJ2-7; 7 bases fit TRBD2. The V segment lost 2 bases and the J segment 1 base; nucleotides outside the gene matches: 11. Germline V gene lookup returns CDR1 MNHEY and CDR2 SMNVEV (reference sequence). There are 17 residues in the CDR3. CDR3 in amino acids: CASSLNYVGAGSYEQYF. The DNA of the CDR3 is TGTGCCAGCAGTTTAAATTATGTTGGAGCGGGATCCTACGAGCAGTACTTC.

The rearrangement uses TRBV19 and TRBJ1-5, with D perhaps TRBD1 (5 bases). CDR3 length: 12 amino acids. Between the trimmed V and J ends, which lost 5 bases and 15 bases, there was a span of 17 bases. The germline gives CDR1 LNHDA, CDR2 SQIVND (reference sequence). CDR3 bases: TGTGCCAGTAGTTTTGACAGCCCGAGATTGCATTTT. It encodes CASSFDSPRLHF. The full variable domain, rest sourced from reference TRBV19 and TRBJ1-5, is DGGITQSPKYLFRKEGQNVTLSCEQNLNHDAMYWYRQDPGQGLRLIYYSQIVNDFQKGDIAEGYSVSREKKESFPLTVTSAQKNPTAFYLCASSFDSPRLHFGDGTRLSIL.

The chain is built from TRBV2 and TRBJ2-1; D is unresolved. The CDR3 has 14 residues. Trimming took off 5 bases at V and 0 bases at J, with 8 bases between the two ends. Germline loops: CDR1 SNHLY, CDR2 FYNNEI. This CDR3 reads CASSRSSSYNEQFF. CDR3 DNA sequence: TGTGCCAGCAGTCGGTCAAGCTCCTACAATGAGCAGTTCTTC.

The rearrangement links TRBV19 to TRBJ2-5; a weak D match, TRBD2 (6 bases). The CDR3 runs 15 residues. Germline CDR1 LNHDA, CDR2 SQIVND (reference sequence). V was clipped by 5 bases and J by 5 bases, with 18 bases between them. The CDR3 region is CASSPGAAGGETQYF. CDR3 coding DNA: TGTGCCAGTAGTCCTGGGGCAGCTGGGGGGGAGACCCAGTACTTC.

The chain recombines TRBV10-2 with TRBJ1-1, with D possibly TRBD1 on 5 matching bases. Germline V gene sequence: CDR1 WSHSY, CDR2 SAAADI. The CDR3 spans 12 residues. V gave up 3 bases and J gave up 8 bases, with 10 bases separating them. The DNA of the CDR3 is TGCGCCAGCAGTGACCCGAGGACAGAAGCTTTCTTT. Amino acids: CASSDPRTEAFF.

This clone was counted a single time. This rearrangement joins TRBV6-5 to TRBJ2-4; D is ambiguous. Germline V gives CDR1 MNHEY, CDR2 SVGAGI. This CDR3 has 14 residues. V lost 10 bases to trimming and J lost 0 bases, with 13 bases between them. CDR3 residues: CATRARLAKNIQYF. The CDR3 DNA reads TGTGCCACCCGAGCCCGTTTAGCCAAAAACATTCAGTACTTC.